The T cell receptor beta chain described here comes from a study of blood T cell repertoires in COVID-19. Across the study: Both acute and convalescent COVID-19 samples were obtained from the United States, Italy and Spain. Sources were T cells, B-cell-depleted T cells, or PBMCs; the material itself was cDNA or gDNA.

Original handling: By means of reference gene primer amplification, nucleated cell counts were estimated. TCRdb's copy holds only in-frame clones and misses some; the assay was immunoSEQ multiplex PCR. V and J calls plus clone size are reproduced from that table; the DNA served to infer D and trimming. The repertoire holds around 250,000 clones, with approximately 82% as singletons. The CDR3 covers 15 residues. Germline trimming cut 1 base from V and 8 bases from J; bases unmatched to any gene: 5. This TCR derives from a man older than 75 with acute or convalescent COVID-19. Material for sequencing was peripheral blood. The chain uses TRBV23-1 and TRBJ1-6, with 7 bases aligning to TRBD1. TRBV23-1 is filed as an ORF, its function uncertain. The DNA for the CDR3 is TGCGCCAGCAGTCAATGGACAGGTGGGTATTCACCCCTCCACTTT. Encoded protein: CASSQWTGGYSPLHF.